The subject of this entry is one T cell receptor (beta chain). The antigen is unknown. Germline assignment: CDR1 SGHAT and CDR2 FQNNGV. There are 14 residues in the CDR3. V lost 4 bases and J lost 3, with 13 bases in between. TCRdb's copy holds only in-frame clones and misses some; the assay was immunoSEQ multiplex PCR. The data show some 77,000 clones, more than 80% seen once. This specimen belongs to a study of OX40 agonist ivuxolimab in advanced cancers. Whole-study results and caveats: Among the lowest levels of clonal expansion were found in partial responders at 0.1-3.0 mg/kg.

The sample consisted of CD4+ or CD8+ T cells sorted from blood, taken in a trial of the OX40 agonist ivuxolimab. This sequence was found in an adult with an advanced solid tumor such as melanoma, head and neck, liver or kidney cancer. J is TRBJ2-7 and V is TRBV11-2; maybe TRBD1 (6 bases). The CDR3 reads CASSSRTESYEQYF. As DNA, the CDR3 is TGTGCCAGCAGCTCCCGGACAGAAAGCTACGAGCAGTACTTC.